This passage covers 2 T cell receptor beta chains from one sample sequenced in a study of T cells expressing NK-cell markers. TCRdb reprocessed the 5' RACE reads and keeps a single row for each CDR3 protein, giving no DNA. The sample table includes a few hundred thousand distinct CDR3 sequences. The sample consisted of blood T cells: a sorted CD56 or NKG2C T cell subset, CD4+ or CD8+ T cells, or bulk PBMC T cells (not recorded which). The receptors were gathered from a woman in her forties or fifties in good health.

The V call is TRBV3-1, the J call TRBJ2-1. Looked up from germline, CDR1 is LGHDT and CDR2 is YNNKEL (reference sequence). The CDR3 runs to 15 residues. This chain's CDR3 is CASSQGVGVKHEQFF.

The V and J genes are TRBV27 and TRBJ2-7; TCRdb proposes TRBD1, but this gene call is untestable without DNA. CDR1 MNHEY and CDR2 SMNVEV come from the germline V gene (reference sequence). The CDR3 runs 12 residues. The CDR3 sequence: CASRLTWGEQYF.